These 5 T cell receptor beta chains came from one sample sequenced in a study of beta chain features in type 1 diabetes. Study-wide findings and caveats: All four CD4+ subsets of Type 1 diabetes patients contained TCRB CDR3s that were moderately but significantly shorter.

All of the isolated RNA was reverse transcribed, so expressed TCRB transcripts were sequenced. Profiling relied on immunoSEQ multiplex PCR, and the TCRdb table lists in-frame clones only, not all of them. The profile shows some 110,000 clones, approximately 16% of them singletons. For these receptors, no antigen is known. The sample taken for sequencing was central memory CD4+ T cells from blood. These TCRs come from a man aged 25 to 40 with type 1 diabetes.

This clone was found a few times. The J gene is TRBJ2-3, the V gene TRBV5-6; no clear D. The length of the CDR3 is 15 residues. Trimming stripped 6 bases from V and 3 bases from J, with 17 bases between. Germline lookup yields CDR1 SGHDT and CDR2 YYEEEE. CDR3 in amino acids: CASNVEGLGTDTQYF. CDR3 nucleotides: TGTGCCAGCAACGTAGAAGGGCTTGGAACAGATACGCAGTATTTT.

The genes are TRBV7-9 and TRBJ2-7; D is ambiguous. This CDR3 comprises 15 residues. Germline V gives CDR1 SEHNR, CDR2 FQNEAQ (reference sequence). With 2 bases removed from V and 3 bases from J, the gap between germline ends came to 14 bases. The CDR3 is CASSLLSGPDYEQYF. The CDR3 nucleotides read TGTGCCAGCAGCTTATTATCCGGGCCGGACTACGAGCAGTACTTC.

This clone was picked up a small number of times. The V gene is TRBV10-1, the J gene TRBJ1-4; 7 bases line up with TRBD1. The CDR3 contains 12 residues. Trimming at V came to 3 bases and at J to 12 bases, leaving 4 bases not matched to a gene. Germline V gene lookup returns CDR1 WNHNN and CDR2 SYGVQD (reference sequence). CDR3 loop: CASSDNDRELFF. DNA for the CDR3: TGCGCCAGCAGTGATAACGACAGGGAACTGTTTTTT.

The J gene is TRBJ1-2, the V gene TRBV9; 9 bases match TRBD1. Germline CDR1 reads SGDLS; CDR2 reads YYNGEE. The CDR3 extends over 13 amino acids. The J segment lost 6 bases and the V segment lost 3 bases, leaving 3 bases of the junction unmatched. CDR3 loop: CASSGTGGHGYTF. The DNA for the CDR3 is TGTGCCAGCAGCGGAACAGGGGGCCATGGCTACACCTTC.

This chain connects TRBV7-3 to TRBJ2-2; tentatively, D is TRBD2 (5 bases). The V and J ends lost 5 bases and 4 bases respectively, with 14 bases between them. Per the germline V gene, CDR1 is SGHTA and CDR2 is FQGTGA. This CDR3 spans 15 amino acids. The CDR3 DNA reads TGTGCCAGCAGCCCTGGCTCAGCGGTCACCGGGGAGCTGTTTTTT. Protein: CASSPGSAVTGELFF.